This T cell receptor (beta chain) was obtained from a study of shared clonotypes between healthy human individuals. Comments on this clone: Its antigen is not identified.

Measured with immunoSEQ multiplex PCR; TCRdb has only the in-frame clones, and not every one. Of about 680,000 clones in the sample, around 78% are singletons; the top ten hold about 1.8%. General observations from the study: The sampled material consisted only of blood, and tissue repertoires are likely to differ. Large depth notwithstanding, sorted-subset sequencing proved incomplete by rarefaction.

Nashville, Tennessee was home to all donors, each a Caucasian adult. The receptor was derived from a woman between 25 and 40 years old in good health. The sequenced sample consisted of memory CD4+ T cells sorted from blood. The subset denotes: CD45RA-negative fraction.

The CDR3 here is CASRDREASYEQYF. The CDR3 nucleotides are TGTGCCAGCAGGGACAGGGAGGCGTCCTACGAGCAGTACTTC. The chain is built from TRBV2 and TRBJ2-5; 8 bases map to TRBD1. The end of the DNA aligns better with TRBJ2-7, so the J call may be wrong. The germline gives CDR1 SNHLY, CDR2 FYNNEI. The CDR3 has 14 amino acids.